The 5 T cell receptor beta chains in this list originate from one sample, sequenced in a study of T-cell memory formation after mild COVID-19 (dated by TCRdb to the early 2020s). The method behind the library was 5' RACE. This sample was sequenced with an Illumina NovaSeq 6000. TCRdb reprocessed the public reads (quality trimming at Q25 with fastp, clone calling with MiXCR) and kept in-frame beta chains. Rows with one shared CDR3 protein collapse into an entry with the most common genes and DNA. This sample lists some 440,000 distinct CDR3 sequences; approximately 23% were detected once. Of the sample, about an eighth is held by the ten largest clones. The sequencing input was PBMCs or a T cell subset sorted from them (not recorded which). Receptor source: an adult woman who had mild COVID-19 (a few samples of this study predate the infection). The sample titles of this study are shuffled in the database, so cell type and time point are left out; the donor was told from shared clones.

The chain uses TRBV4-1 and TRBJ2-2; D is undetermined. Per germline, CDR1 MGHRA and CDR2 YSYEKL. This CDR3 contains 14 residues. V was pared by 4 bases and J by 3 bases, with 9 bases between. The CDR3 here is CASSPPPDTGELFF. The CDR3 DNA reads TGCGCCAGCAGCCCCCCCCCGGACACCGGGGAGCTGTTTTTT.

This chain uses TRBV15 with TRBJ2-3, with D perhaps TRBD1 (5 bases). V lost 0 bases and J 6 bases, leaving 10 bases between the germline ends. CDR3 size: 14 residues. Germline-derived CDR1 and CDR2 are LNHNV and YYDKDF (reference sequence). CDR3 loop: CATSRDRAMDTQYF. Here the CDR3 DNA reads TGTGCCACCAGCAGAGACAGGGCGATGGATACGCAGTATTTT.

The genes are TRBV7-3 and TRBJ2-1; 9 bases are shared with TRBD2. CDR3 size: 15 residues. Germline CDR1 is SGHTA and CDR2 is FQGTGA. The ends lost 4 bases at V and 1 base at J; junction bases unmatched: 2. The CDR3: CASSSLAGSYNEQFF. DNA for the CDR3: TGTGCCAGCAGCTCCCTAGCGGGGTCCTACAATGAGCAGTTCTTC.

The V gene is TRBV12-2, the J gene TRBJ2-5. TRBV12-2 counts as a pseudogene. This CDR3 has 13 amino acids. In nucleotides, the CDR3 is TGTGCAAGTCGCTTCTGGTACCAAGAGACCCAGTACTTC. Translation: CASRFWYQETQYF.

V usage is TRBV20-1 and J usage is TRBJ1-1; unclear D gene. The CDR3 extends over 14 amino acids. Trimming removed 3 bases from V and 2 bases from J, with 13 bases in between. Germline-derived CDR1 and CDR2 are DFQATT and SNEGSKA (reference sequence). The CDR3 nucleotides are TGCAGTGCTAGTGGACCGAGGGTTAACACTGAAGCTTTCTTT. This gives the protein CSASGPRVNTEAFF.